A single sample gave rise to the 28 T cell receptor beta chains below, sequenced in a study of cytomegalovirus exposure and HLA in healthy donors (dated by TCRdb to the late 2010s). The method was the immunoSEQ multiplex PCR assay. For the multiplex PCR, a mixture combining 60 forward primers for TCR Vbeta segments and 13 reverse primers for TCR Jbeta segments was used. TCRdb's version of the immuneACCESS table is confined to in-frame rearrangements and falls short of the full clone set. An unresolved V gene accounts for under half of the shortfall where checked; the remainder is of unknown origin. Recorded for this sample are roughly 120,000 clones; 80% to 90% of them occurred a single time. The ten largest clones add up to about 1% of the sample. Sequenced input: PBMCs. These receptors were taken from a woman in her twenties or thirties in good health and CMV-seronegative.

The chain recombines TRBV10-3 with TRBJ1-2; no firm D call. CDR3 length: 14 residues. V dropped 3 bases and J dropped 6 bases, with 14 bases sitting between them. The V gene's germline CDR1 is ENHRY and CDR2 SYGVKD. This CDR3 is CAISDGLTMDGYTF. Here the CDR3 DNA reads TGTGCCATCAGTGACGGACTTACTATGGATGGCTACACCTTC.

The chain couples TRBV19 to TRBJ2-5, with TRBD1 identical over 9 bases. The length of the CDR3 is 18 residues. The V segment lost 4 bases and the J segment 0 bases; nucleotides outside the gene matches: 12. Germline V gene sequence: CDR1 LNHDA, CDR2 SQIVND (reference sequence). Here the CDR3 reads CASSTGQGSIWYQETQYF. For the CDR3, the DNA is TGTGCCAGTAGTACAGGACAGGGGTCAATTTGGTACCAAGAGACCCAGTACTTC.

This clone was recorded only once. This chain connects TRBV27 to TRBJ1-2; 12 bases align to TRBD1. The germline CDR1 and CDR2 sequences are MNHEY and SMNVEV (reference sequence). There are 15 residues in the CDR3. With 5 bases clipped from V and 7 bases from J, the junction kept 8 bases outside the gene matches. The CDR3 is CASSARDRGLGGYTF. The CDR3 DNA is TGTGCCAGCAGTGCCCGGGACAGGGGGCTTGGTGGCTACACCTTC.

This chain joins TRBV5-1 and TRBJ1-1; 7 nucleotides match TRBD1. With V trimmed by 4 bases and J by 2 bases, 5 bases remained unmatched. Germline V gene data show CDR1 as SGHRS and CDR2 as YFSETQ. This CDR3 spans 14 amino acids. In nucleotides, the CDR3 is TGCGCCAGCAGCAGGACAGGTATAAACACTGAAGCTTTCTTT. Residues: CASSRTGINTEAFF.

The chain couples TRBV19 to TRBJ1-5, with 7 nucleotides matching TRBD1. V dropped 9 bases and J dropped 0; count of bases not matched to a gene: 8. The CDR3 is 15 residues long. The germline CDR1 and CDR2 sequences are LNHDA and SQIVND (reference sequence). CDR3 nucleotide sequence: TGTGCCAGCCACGCCGGGACAGATAGCAATCAGCCCCAGCATTTT. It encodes CASHAGTDSNQPQHF.

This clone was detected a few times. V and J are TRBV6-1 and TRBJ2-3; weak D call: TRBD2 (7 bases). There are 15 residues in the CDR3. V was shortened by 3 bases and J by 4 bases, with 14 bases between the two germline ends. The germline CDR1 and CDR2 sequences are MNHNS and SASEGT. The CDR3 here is CASSDRGAGADTQYF. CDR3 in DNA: TGTGCCAGCAGTGACCGGGGGGCCGGGGCAGATACGCAGTATTTT.

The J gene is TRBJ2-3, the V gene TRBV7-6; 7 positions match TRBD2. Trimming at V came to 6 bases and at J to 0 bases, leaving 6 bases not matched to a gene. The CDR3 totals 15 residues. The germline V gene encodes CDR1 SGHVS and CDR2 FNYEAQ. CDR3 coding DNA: TGTGCCAGCAGGGAAAGCGGGGAAAGCACAGATACGCAGTATTTT. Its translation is CASRESGESTDTQYF.

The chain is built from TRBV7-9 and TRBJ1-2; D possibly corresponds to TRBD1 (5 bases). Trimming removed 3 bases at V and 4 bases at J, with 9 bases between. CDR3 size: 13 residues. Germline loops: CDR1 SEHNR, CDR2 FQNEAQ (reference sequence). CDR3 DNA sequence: TGTGCCAGCAGCTTTGGGGGGGTCTATGGCTACACCTTC. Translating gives CASSFGGVYGYTF.

DNA for the CDR3: TGTGCCAGTAGTGTCGGGACAGGGTATGGCTACACCTTC. Its protein is CASSVGTGYGYTF. This chain joins TRBV19 and TRBJ1-2; 9 positions agree with TRBD1. V lost 5 bases and J lost 5; bases outside the gene matches: 3. Germline lookup yields CDR1 LNHDA and CDR2 SQIVND (reference sequence). The CDR3 extends over 13 amino acids.

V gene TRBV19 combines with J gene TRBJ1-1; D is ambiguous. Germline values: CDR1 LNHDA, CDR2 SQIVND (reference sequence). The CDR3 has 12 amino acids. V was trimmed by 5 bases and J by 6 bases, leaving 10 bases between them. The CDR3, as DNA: TGTGCCAGTAGTCATACGGGTTCTGAAGCTTTCTTT. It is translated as CASSHTGSEAFF.

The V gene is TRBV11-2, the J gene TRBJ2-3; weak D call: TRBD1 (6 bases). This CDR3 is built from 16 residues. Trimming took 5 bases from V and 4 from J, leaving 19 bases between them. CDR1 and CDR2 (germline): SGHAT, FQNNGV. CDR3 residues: CASSNLLRTDSDTQYF. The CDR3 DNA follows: TGTGCCAGCAGCAACTTACTTCGGACAGACTCAGATACGCAGTATTTT.

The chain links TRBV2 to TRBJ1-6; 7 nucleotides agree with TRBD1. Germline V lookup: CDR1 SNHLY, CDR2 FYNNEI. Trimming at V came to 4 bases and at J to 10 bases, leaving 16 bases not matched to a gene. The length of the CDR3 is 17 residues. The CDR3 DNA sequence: TGTGCCAGCAGTGCTGGGGGCAGGGGGTTCCATGGCTCACCCCTCCACTTT. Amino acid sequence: CASSAGGRGFHGSPLHF.

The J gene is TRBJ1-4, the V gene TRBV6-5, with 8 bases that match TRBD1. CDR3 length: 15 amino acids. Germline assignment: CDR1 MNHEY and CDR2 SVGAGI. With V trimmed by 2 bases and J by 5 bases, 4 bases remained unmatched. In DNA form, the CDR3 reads TGTGCCAGCAGTTACGGGGACAGGCCCAATGAAAAACTGTTTTTT. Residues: CASSYGDRPNEKLFF.

DNA for the CDR3: TGTGCCAGCAGTGGACAGGGGAGGCCAGATACGCAGTATTTT. Amino acids: CASSGQGRPDTQYF. The chain couples TRBV6-4 to TRBJ2-3; 8 nucleotides line up with TRBD1. This CDR3 comprises 14 residues. The junction had 4 bases not matched to a gene; V was cut back by 4 bases and J by 4 bases. Per the germline V gene, CDR1 is MRHNA and CDR2 is SNTAGT.

CDR3 amino acids: CASSLVGGAGDEQFF. The CDR3, as DNA: TGCGCCAGCAGCTTGGTAGGGGGGGCCGGGGATGAGCAGTTCTTC. The chain carries TRBV5-1 and TRBJ2-1, with TRBD2 as a possible D gene (7 bases). Looked up from germline, CDR1 is SGHRS and CDR2 is YFSETQ. V shed 0 bases and J shed 8 bases, with 15 bases lying between them. The CDR3 is 15 amino acids.

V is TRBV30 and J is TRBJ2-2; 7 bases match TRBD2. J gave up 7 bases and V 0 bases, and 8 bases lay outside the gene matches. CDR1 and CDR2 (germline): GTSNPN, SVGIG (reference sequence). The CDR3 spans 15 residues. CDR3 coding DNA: TGTGCCTGGAGTGTCGGCGGGAGCGTGTTCGGGGAGCTGTTTTTT. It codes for CAWSVGGSVFGELFF.

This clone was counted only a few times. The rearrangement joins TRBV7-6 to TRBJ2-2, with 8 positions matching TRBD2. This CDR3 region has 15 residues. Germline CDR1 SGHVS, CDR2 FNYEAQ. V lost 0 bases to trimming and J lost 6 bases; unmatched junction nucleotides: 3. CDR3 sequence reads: CASSLARGVAGELFF. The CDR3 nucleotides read TGTGCCAGCAGCTTAGCGCGGGGGGTCGCCGGGGAGCTGTTTTTT.

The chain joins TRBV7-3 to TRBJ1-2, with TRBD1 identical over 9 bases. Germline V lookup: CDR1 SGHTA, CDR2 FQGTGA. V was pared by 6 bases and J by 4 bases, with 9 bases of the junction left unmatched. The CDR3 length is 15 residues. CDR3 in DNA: TGTGCCAGCAGAACCGGGACAGGGAGCCCCTATGGCTACACCTTC. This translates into CASRTGTGSPYGYTF.

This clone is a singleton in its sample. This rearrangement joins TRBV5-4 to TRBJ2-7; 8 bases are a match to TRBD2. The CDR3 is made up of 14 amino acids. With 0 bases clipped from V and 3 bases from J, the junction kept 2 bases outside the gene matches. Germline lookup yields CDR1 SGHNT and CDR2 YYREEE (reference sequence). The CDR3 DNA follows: TGTGCCAGCAGCTTGGATGGGACTAGCTACGAGCAGTACTTC. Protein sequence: CASSLDGTSYEQYF. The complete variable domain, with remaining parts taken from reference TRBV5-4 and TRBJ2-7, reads ETGVTQSPTHLIKTRGQQVTLRCSSQSGHNTVSWYQQALGQGPQFIFQYYREEENGRGNFPPRFSGLQFPNYSSELNVNALELDDSALYLCASSLDGTSYEQYFGPGTRLTVT.

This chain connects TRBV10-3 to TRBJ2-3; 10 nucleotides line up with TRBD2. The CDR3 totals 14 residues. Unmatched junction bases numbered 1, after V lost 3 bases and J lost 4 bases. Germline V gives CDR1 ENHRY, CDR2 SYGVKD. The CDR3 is CAISESGRADTQYF. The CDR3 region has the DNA TGTGCCATCAGTGAAAGCGGGAGGGCAGATACGCAGTATTTT.

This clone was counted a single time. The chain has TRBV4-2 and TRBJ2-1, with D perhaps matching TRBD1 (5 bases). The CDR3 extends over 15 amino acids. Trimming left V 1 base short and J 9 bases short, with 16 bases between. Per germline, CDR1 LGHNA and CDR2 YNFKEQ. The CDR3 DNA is TGTGCCAGCAGCCAAGTGAAACAAGGGGCAAGTGAGCAGTTCTTC. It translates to CASSQVKQGASEQFF.

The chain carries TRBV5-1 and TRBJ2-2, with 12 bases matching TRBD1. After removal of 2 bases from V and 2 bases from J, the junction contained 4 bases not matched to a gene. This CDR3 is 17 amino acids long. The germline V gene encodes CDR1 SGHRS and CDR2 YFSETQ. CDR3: CASSLLGQGANTGELFF. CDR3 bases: TGCGCCAGCAGCTTATTGGGACAGGGGGCTAACACCGGGGAGCTGTTTTTT.

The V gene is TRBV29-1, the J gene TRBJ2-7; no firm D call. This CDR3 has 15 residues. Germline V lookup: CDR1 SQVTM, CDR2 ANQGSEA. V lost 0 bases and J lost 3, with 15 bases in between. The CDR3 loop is CSVEDGRQAGYEQYF. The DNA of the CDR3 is TGCAGCGTTGAAGATGGTAGGCAGGCAGGCTACGAGCAGTACTTC.

This chain's CDR3 is CATRTGERDQPQHF. DNA of the CDR3: TGTGCCACGAGGACAGGGGAGCGGGATCAGCCCCAGCATTTT. V is TRBV15 and J is TRBJ1-5; 9 positions agree with TRBD1. CDR1 LNHNV and CDR2 YYDKDF come from the germline V gene (reference sequence). The J segment lost 5 bases and the V segment lost 9 bases, leaving 8 bases of the junction unmatched. This CDR3 contains 14 residues.

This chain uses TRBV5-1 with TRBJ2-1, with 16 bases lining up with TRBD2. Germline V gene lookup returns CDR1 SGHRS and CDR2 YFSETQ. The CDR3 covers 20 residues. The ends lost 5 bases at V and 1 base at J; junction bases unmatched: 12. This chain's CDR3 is CASRWGLAGGYQKSYNEQFF. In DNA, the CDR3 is TGCGCCAGCAGGTGGGGACTAGCGGGGGGGTATCAGAAGTCCTACAATGAGCAGTTCTTC.

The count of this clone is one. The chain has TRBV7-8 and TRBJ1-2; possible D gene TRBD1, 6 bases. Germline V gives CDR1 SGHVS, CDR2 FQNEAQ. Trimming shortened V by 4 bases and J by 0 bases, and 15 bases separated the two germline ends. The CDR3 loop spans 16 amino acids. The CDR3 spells CASSSVQDSSNYGYTF. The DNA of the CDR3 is TGTGCCAGCAGCTCGGTACAGGACAGCTCTAACTATGGCTACACCTTC.

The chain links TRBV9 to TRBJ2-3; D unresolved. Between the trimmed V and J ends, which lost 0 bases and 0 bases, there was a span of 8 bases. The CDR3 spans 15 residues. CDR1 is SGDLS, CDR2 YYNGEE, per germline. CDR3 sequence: CASSVGGSSTDTQYF. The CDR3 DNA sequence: TGTGCCAGCAGCGTAGGCGGATCTAGCACAGATACGCAGTATTTT.

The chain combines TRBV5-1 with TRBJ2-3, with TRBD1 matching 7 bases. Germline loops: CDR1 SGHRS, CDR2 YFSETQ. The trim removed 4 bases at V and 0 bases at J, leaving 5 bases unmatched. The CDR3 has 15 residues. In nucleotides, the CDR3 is TGCGCCAGCAGCCCTGACAGGGTCAGCACAGATACGCAGTATTTT. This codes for CASSPDRVSTDTQYF. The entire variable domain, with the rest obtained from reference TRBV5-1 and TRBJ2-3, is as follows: KAGVTQTPRYLIKTRGQQVTLSCSPISGHRSVSWYQQTPGQGLQFLFEYFSETQRNKGNFPGRFSGRQFSNSRSEMNVSTLELGDSALYLCASSPDRVSTDTQYFGPGTRLTVL.